The clone carrying this T cell receptor beta chain was seen ten or more times. Its antigen is as yet unknown. Alongside blood RNA obtained from unsorted whole blood, germline DNA was also extracted. The CDR3 runs to 19 residues. Germline V gene sequence: CDR1 ENHRY, CDR2 SYGVKD. With 3 bases clipped from V and 5 bases from J, the junction kept 20 bases outside the gene matches. This record belongs to a study of tumor-infiltrating lymphocytes in primary liver carcinoma. Study-wide results and limits: It was in tumors, not blood, that the top-250-clone fraction was significantly higher (p = 0.039).

Constant-region priming of 500 ng total RNA yielded TCR beta cDNA. ARM-PCR was slightly modified, and three nested multiplex PCR rounds with it gave rise to the TCR beta libraries. Two initial PCR rounds of 10 to 11 cycles each paired TRBV1-TRBV30 forward primers with a C-beta reverse primer. A single record per CDR3 protein comes from TCRdb applying MiXCR to the multiplex PCR reads. The sample carries about 200,000 distinct CDR3 sequences, almost 65% recorded once. This chain joins TRBV10-3 and TRBJ2-5; 8 nucleotides match TRBD1. This TCR was recovered from a woman aged 55-70 years with primary liver carcinoma and hepatitis B virus infection. Sequenced material: peripheral blood. CDR3 sequence reads: CAISERSGGAGGIRETQYF. CDR3 sequence (DNA): TGTGCCATCAGTGAACGGTCAGGGGGCGCCGGGGGAATACGGGAGACCCAGTACTTC.